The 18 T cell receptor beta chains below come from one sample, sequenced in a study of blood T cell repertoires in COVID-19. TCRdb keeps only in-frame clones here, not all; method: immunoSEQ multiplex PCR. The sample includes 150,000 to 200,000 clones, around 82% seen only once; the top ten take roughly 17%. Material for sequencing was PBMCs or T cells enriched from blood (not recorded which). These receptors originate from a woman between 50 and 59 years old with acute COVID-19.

The CDR3 sequence: CSVGSPPGQGDGYTF. The CDR3 DNA follows: TGCAGCGTTGGTTCACCACCGGGACAGGGGGATGGCTACACCTTC. The chain joins TRBV29-1 to TRBJ1-2; 11 nucleotides line up with TRBD1. V was clipped by 4 bases and J by 6 bases; unmatched bases: 10. In germline, CDR1 is SQVTM, CDR2 ANQGSEA. The CDR3 covers 15 residues. The variable domain in full, with the rest retrieved from reference TRBV29-1 and TRBJ1-2, is SAVISQKPSRDICQRGTSLTIQCQVDSQVTMMFWYRQQPGQSLTLIATANQGSEATYESGFVIDKFPISRPNLTFSTLTVSNMSPEDSSIYLCSVGSPPGQGDGYTFGSGTRLTVV.

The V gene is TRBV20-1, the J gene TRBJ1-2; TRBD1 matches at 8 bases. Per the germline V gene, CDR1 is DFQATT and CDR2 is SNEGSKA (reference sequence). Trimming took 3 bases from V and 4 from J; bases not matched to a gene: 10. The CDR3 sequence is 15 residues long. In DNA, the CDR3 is TGCAGTGCTAGTCCTGAGGGGACAGGCGCCTATGGCTACACCTTC. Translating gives CSASPEGTGAYGYTF.

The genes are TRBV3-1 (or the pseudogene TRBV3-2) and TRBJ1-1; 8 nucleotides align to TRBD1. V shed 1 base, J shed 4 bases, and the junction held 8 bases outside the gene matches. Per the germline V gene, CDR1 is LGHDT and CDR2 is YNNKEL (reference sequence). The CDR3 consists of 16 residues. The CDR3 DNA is TGTGCCAGCAGCCAAGTGGGCACAGGGGGAGGCACTGAAGCTTTCTTT. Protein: CASSQVGTGGGTEAFF.

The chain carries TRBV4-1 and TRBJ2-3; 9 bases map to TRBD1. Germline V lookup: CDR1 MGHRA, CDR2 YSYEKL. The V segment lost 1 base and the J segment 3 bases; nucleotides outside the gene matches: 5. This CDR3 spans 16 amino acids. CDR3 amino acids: CASSQGTGVGTDTQYF. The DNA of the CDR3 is TGCGCCAGCAGCCAAGGGACAGGGGTCGGAACAGATACGCAGTATTTT.

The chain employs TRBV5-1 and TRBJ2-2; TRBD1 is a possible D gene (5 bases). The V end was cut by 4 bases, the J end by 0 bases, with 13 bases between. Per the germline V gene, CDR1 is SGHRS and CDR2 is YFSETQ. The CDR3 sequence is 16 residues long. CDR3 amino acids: CASSLQQAANTGELFF. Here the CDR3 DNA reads TGCGCCAGCAGCCTACAACAGGCCGCGAACACCGGGGAGCTGTTTTTT.

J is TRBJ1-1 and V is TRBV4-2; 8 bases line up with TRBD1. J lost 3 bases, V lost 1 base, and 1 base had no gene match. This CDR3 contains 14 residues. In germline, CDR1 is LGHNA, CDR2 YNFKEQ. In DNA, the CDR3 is TGTGCCAGCAGCCAAGCGGACAGGGACACTGAAGCTTTCTTT. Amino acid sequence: CASSQADRDTEAFF.

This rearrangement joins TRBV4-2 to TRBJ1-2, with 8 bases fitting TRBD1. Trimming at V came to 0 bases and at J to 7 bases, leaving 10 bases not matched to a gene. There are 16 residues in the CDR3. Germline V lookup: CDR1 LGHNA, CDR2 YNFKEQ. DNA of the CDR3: TGTGCCAGCAGCCAAGACGGCAGGGGGCACTCAGGTGGCTACACCTTC. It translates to CASSQDGRGHSGGYTF.

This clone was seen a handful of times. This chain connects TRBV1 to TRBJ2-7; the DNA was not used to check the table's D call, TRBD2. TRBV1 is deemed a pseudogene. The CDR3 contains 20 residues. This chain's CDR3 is CTSSQGTGTSGKVGTYEQYV. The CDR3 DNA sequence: TGCACCAGCAGCCAAGGAACCGGGACTAGCGGAAAAGTGGGGACCTACGAGCAGTACGTC.

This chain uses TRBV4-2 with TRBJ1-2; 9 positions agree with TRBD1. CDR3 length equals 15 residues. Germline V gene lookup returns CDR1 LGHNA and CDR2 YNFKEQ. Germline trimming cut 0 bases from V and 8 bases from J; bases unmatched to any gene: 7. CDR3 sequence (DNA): TGTGCCAGCAGCCAAGAACAGGGGGCTGGGGAGGGCTACACCTTC. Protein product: CASSQEQGAGEGYTF.

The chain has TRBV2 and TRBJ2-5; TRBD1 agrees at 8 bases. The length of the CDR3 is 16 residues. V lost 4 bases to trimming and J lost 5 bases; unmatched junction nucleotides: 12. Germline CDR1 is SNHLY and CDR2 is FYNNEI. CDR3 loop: CASSVTAGGGFETQYF. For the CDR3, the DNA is TGTGCCAGCAGTGTGACGGCAGGGGGCGGCTTTGAGACCCAGTACTTC. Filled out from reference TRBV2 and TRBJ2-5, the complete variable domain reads EPEVTQTPSHQVTQMGQEVILRCVPISNHLYFYWYRQILGQKVEFLVSFYNNEISEKSEIFDDQFSVERPDGSNFTLKIRSTKLEDSAMYFCASSVTAGGGFETQYFGPGTRLLVL.

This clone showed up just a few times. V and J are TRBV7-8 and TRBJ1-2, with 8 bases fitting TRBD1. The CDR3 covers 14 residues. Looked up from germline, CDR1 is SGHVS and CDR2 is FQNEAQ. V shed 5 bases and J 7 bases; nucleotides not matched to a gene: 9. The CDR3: CASSPQGAPSGYTF. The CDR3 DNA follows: TGTGCCAGCAGCCCTCAGGGGGCTCCCTCTGGCTACACCTTC.

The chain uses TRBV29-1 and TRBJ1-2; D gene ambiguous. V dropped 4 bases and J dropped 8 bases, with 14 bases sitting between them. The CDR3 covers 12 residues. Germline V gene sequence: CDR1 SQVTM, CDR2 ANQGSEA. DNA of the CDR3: TGCAGCGTTGTGGGCAGGCAGAGAGGCTACACCTTC. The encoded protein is CSVVGRQRGYTF. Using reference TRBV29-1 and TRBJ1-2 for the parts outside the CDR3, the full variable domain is SAVISQKPSRDICQRGTSLTIQCQVDSQVTMMFWYRQQPGQSLTLIATANQGSEATYESGFVIDKFPISRPNLTFSTLTVSNMSPEDSSIYLCSVVGRQRGYTFGSGTRLTVV.

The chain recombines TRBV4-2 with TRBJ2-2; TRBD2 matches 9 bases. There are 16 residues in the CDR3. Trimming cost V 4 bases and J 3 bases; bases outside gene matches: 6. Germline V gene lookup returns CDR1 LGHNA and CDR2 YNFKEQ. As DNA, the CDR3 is TGTGCCAGCAGCCCGCCGGGACTAGCCGACACCGGGGAGCTGTTTTTT. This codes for CASSPPGLADTGELFF.

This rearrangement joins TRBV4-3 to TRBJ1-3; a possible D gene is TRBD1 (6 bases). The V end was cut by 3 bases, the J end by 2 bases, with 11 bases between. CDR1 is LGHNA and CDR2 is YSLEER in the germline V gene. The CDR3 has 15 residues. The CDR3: CASSQNTGTGNTIYF. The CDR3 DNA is TGCGCCAGCAGCCAGAATACAGGGACTGGAAACACCATATATTTT.

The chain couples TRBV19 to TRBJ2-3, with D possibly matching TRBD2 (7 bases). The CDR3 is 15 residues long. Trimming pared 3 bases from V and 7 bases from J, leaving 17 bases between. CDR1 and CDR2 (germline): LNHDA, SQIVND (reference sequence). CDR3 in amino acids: CASSIPSGGRNTQYF. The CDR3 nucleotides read TGTGCCAGTAGTATCCCCTCGGGGGGCCGAAATACGCAGTATTTT.

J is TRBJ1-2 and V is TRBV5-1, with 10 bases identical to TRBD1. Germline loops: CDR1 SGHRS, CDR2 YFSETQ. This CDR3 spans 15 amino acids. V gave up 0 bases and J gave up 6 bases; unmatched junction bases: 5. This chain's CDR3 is CASSLVGDRGNGYTF. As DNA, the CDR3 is TGCGCCAGCAGCTTGGTGGGGGACAGGGGTAATGGCTACACCTTC. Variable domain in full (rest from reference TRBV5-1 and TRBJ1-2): KAGVTQTPRYLIKTRGQQVTLSCSPISGHRSVSWYQQTPGQGLQFLFEYFSETQRNKGNFPGRFSGRQFSNSRSEMNVSTLELGDSALYLCASSLVGDRGNGYTFGSGTRLTVV.

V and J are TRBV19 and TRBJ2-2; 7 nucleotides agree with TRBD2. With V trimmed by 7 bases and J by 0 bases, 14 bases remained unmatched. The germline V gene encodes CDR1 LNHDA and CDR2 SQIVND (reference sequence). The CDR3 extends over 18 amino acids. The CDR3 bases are TGTGCCAGTATCCAATTCGGGGGGACTCCCGCGAACACCGGGGAGCTGTTTTTT. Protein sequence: CASIQFGGTPANTGELFF. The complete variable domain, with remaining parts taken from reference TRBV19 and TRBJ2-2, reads DGGITQSPKYLFRKEGQNVTLSCEQNLNHDAMYWYRQDPGQGLRLIYYSQIVNDFQKGDIAEGYSVSREKKESFPLTVTSAQKNPTAFYLCASIQFGGTPANTGELFFGEGSRLTVL.

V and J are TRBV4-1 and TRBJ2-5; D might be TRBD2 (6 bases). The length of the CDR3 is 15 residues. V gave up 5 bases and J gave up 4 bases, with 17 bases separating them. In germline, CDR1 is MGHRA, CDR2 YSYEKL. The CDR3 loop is CASSGGTGWAETQYF. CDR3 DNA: TGCGCCAGCAGCGGAGGGACGGGCTGGGCAGAGACCCAGTACTTC.